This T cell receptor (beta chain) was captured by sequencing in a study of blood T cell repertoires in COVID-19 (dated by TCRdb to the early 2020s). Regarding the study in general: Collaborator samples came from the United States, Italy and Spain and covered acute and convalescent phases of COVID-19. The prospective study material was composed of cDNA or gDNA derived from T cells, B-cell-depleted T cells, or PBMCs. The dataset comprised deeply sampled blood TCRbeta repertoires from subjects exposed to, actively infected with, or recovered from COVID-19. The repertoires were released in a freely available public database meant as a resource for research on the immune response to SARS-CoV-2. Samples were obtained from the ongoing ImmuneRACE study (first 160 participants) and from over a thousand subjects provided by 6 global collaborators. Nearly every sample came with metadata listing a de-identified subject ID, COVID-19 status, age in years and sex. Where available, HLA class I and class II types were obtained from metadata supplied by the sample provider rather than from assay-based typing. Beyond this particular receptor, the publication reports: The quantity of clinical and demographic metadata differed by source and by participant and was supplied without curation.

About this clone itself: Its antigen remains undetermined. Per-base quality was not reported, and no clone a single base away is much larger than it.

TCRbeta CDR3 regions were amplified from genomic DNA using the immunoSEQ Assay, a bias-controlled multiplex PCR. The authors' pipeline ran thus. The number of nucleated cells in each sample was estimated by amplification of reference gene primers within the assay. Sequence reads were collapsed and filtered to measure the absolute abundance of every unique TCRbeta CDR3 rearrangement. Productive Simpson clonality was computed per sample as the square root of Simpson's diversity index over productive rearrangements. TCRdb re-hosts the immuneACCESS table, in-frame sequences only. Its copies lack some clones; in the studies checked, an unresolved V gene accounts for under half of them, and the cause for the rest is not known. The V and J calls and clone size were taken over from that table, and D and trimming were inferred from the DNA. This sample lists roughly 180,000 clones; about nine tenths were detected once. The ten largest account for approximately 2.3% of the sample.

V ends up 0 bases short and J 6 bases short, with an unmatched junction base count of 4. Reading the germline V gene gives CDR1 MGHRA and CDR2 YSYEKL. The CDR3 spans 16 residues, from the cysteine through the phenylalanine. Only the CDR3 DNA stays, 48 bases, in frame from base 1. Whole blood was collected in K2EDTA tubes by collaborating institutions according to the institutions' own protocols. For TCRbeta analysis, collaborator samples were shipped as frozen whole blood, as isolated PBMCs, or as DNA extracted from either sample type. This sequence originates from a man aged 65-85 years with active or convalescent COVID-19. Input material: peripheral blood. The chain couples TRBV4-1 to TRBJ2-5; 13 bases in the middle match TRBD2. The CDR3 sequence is CASSQDPGLAGQTQYF. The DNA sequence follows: TGCGCCAGCAGCCAAGATCCGGGACTAGCGGGACAGACCCAGTACTTC.